These T cell receptor beta chains were read from a single sample in a study of neurological immune-mediated disorders. From the 5' RACE reads, TCRdb called clonotypes with MiXCR, one entry per CDR3 protein. The profile shows some 80,000 distinct CDR3 sequences, around 4.5% of them singletons. Material for sequencing was PBMCs. The receptors here all came from a woman aged 55-69 years with multiple sclerosis. The CDR3 runs from the conserved cysteine through the conserved F or W. Fields, in order: D gene, V gene, clone size, J gene, CDR3 DNA, CDR3 protein. The D gene is left open where the match is weak. The size of a clone is reported for some rows only, either as once, few or many, or as a class for expanded clones.

d_gene: .; v_gene: TRBV10-2; abundance: .; j_gene: TRBJ2-3; CDR3nt: TGCGCCAGCAGGGTCTTGGACATCACATATACGCAGTATTTT; CDR3aa: CASRVLDITYTQYF
d_gene: .; v_gene: TRBV5-1; abundance: many; j_gene: TRBJ2-5; CDR3nt: TGCGCCAGCAGCCTCGGGACGGAGTACCAAGAGACCCAGTACTTC; CDR3aa: CASSLGTEYQETQYF
d_gene: .; v_gene: TRBV5-5; abundance: many; j_gene: TRBJ2-3; CDR3nt: TGTGCCAGCAGCTTGGATGTGGGAAACACAGATACGCAGTATTTT; CDR3aa: CASSLDVGNTDTQYF
d_gene: .; v_gene: TRBV25-1; abundance: many; j_gene: TRBJ1-2; CDR3nt: TGTGCCAGCAGTGGTCAGGGAAGATACGGCTACACCTTC; CDR3aa: CASSGQGRYGYTF
d_gene: TRBD1; v_gene: TRBV20-1; abundance: many; j_gene: TRBJ1-2; CDR3nt: TGCAGTGCTAGAGGTGACAGGGGCTATGGCTACACCTTC; CDR3aa: CSARGDRGYGYTF
d_gene: TRBD1; v_gene: TRBV12-3/TRBV12-4; abundance: many; j_gene: TRBJ1-1; CDR3nt: TGTGCCAGCAGCGTGGGGCCGACAGGGGGGAAACCTGAAGCTTTCTTT; CDR3aa: CASSVGPTGGKPEAFF
d_gene: TRBD1; v_gene: TRBV7-6; abundance: many; j_gene: TRBJ1-6; CDR3nt: TGTGCCAGCAGCTTGGGACAGTCACGCGGTTCACCCCTCCACTTT; CDR3aa: CASSLGQSRGSPLHF
d_gene: TRBD1; v_gene: TRBV30; abundance: many; j_gene: TRBJ2-7; CDR3nt: TGTGCCTGGAAGGTTCTGGGACAGTCCCACGAGCAGTACTTC; CDR3aa: CAWKVLGQSHEQYF
d_gene: .; v_gene: TRBV5-1; abundance: .; j_gene: TRBJ1-2; CDR3nt: TGCGCCAGCAGCTTCGAGACAGCTTATGGCTACACCTTC; CDR3aa: CASSFETAYGYTF
d_gene: .; v_gene: TRBV20-1; abundance: many; j_gene: TRBJ2-2; CDR3nt: TGCAGTGCTAGAGATCAGAGGACACAGACCGGGGAGCTGTTTTTT; CDR3aa: CSARDQRTQTGELFF
d_gene: .; v_gene: TRBV20-1; abundance: many; j_gene: TRBJ2-5; CDR3nt: TGCAGTGCTAACAACCAAGAGACCCAGTACTTC; CDR3aa: CSANNQETQYF
d_gene: .; v_gene: TRBV7-8; abundance: many; j_gene: TRBJ2-1; CDR3nt: TGTGCCAGCAGCCTCCCCGGACTACCCCACAATGAGCAGTTCTTC; CDR3aa: CASSLPGLPHNEQFF
d_gene: .; v_gene: TRBV5-5; abundance: many; j_gene: TRBJ1-4; CDR3nt: TGTGCCAGCAGCTTGGTGGTGTCGAGGGGTCGGGTTGCAACTAATGAAAAACTGTTTTTT; CDR3aa: CASSLVVSRGRVATNEKLFF
d_gene: .; v_gene: TRBV5-1; abundance: many; j_gene: TRBJ2-1; CDR3nt: TGCGCCAGCAGGTTGGACCAATTCTCATCGTTCTTC; CDR3aa: CASRLDQFSSFF
d_gene: TRBD2; v_gene: TRBV20-1; abundance: many; j_gene: TRBJ2-7; CDR3nt: TGCAGTGCCCCCCCCTGGGCGGGGGGCTACGAGCAGTACTTC; CDR3aa: CSAPPWAGGYEQYF
d_gene: TRBD1; v_gene: TRBV5-1; abundance: many; j_gene: TRBJ2-5; CDR3nt: TGCGCCAGCAGCTCCGGGACAGGAACTGAAGAGACCCAGTACTTC; CDR3aa: CASSSGTGTEETQYF
d_gene: .; v_gene: TRBV5-1; abundance: many; j_gene: TRBJ1-4; CDR3nt: TGCGCCAGCAGCTTGTCCGGACAAACTAATGAAAAACTGTTTTTT; CDR3aa: CASSLSGQTNEKLFF
d_gene: .; v_gene: TRBV27; abundance: many; j_gene: TRBJ2-5; CDR3nt: TGTGCCAGCAGTTTAACCGGGCAGCGTGAGACCCAGTACTTC; CDR3aa: CASSLTGQRETQYF
d_gene: TRBD1; v_gene: TRBV5-1; abundance: .; j_gene: TRBJ2-7; CDR3nt: TGCGCCAGCAGTCTGACAGGGATGAAGCAGTACTTC; CDR3aa: CASSLTGMKQYF
d_gene: .; v_gene: TRBV28; abundance: .; j_gene: TRBJ1-1; CDR3nt: TGTGCCAGCAGGCCACCGGGACAGAACACTGAAGCTTTCTTT; CDR3aa: CASRPPGQNTEAFF
d_gene: .; v_gene: TRBV20-1; abundance: many; j_gene: TRBJ2-2; CDR3nt: TGCAGTGCTAGAGAACCCCCGGGAACCGGGGAGCTGTTTTTT; CDR3aa: CSAREPPGTGELFF
d_gene: .; v_gene: TRBV6-6; abundance: many; j_gene: TRBJ2-5; CDR3nt: TGTGCCAGCAGTTACCCGGGAGAGACCCAGTACTTC; CDR3aa: CASSYPGETQYF
d_gene: .; v_gene: TRBV3-1; abundance: many; j_gene: TRBJ1-1; CDR3nt: TGTGCCAGCAGCCAAGATCGACAGAGAAACACTGAAGCTTTCTTT; CDR3aa: CASSQDRQRNTEAFF
d_gene: TRBD1; v_gene: TRBV20-1; abundance: many; j_gene: TRBJ1-1; CDR3nt: TGCAGTGCTAGGGGACAGCCGCTTAGGAACACTGAAGCTTTCTTT; CDR3aa: CSARGQPLRNTEAFF
d_gene: TRBD2; v_gene: TRBV15; abundance: many; j_gene: TRBJ2-7; CDR3nt: TGTGCCACCAGCAGAGATCGGGGAGGGCCCTACGAGCAGTACTTC; CDR3aa: CATSRDRGGPYEQYF
d_gene: TRBD1; v_gene: TRBV11-2; abundance: many; j_gene: TRBJ1-1; CDR3nt: TGTGCCAGCAGCTACCACAGGGGGTGGACTGAAGCTTTCTTT; CDR3aa: CASSYHRGWTEAFF
d_gene: TRBD1; v_gene: TRBV5-1; abundance: many; j_gene: TRBJ2-1; CDR3nt: TGCGCCAGCAGCAAAAGGACAGGGGGCGAGAACAATGAGCAGTTCTTC; CDR3aa: CASSKRTGGENNEQFF
d_gene: .; v_gene: TRBV7-9; abundance: many; j_gene: TRBJ1-1; CDR3nt: TGTGCCAGCAGCTTAGGTCCACAGAACACTGAAGCTTTCTTT; CDR3aa: CASSLGPQNTEAFF
d_gene: .; v_gene: TRBV7-2; abundance: many; j_gene: TRBJ1-1; CDR3nt: TGTGCCAGCAGCGCCAACAGGGTCATGCGGGCTTTCTTT; CDR3aa: CASSANRVMRAFF
d_gene: TRBD1; v_gene: TRBV7-6; abundance: many; j_gene: TRBJ1-4; CDR3nt: TGTGCCAGCAGCTTAGGGACAGGGCCTGCAACTAATGAAAAACTGTTTTTT; CDR3aa: CASSLGTGPATNEKLFF
d_gene: TRBD1; v_gene: TRBV12-3/TRBV12-4; abundance: many; j_gene: TRBJ2-7; CDR3nt: TGTGCCAGCAACTTCGGGACAGGGGTTTACGAGCAGTACTTC; CDR3aa: CASNFGTGVYEQYF
d_gene: TRBD1; v_gene: TRBV3-1; abundance: many; j_gene: TRBJ1-1; CDR3nt: TGTGCCAGCAGCCAAGGGACAGGCCCGAACACTGAAGCTTTCTTT; CDR3aa: CASSQGTGPNTEAFF
d_gene: TRBD2; v_gene: TRBV28; abundance: many; j_gene: TRBJ2-4; CDR3nt: TGTGCCAGCAGTGGGGAGGGGACCCTAGCCAAAAACATTCAGTACTTC; CDR3aa: CASSGEGTLAKNIQYF
d_gene: TRBD1; v_gene: TRBV11-3; abundance: many; j_gene: TRBJ2-7; CDR3nt: TGTGCCAGCAGCCCGGGGACAGCCTCCTCCTACGAGCAGTACTTC; CDR3aa: CASSPGTASSYEQYF
d_gene: TRBD1; v_gene: TRBV10-2; abundance: many; j_gene: TRBJ1-2; CDR3nt: TGCGCCAGCTCGGACAGGGTTAACTATGGCTACACCTTC; CDR3aa: CASSDRVNYGYTF
d_gene: .; v_gene: TRBV12-3/TRBV12-4; abundance: many; j_gene: TRBJ2-5; CDR3nt: TGTGCCAGCAGTTTTAATCAGCAAGAGACCCAGTACTTC; CDR3aa: CASSFNQQETQYF
d_gene: .; v_gene: TRBV5-1; abundance: many; j_gene: TRBJ1-1; CDR3nt: TGCGCCAGCAGCCCCGACGGGGTATCTGAAGCTTTCTTT; CDR3aa: CASSPDGVSEAFF
d_gene: .; v_gene: TRBV5-6; abundance: many; j_gene: TRBJ1-5; CDR3nt: TGTGCCAGCAGCTTGACAGGGCTCCATCAGCCCCAGCATTTT; CDR3aa: CASSLTGLHQPQHF
d_gene: .; v_gene: TRBV5-1; abundance: many; j_gene: TRBJ2-3; CDR3nt: TGCGCCAGCAGCGCCCTCCGGGACTCCGGCACAGATACGCAGTATTTT; CDR3aa: CASSALRDSGTDTQYF
d_gene: .; v_gene: TRBV27; abundance: many; j_gene: TRBJ2-7; CDR3nt: TGTGCCAGCAGTTTATCCCTAGCGACCTTCTCCTACGAGCAGTACTTC; CDR3aa: CASSLSLATFSYEQYF
d_gene: .; v_gene: TRBV20-1; abundance: many; j_gene: TRBJ1-5; CDR3nt: TGCAGTGCCTCGGAAGGCAGGGCAGGGCAGCCCCAGCATTTT; CDR3aa: CSASEGRAGQPQHF
d_gene: .; v_gene: TRBV5-1; abundance: many; j_gene: TRBJ1-1; CDR3nt: TGCGCCAGCAGCTTTAGGGGGGAGAGGGCTGAAGCTTTCTTT; CDR3aa: CASSFRGERAEAFF
d_gene: .; v_gene: TRBV6-2/TRBV6-3; abundance: .; j_gene: TRBJ2-7; CDR3nt: TGTGCCAGCAGTTACCAGCAGGGTGGCTCCTACGAGCAGTACTTC; CDR3aa: CASSYQQGGSYEQYF
d_gene: .; v_gene: TRBV24-1; abundance: many; j_gene: TRBJ2-5; CDR3nt: TGTGCCACCAGTGACGCAGTTTCGGAGACCCAGTACTTC; CDR3aa: CATSDAVSETQYF
d_gene: .; v_gene: TRBV12-3/TRBV12-4; abundance: many; j_gene: TRBJ2-2; CDR3nt: TGTGCCAGCAGTCCCAGATCTACAGGGAGGAACACCGGGGAGCTGTTTTTT; CDR3aa: CASSPRSTGRNTGELFF
d_gene: TRBD1; v_gene: TRBV14; abundance: many; j_gene: TRBJ1-6; CDR3nt: TGTGCCAGCAGCCGTAGACAGGGAACAGGATCACCCCTCCACTTT; CDR3aa: CASSRRQGTGSPLHF
d_gene: .; v_gene: TRBV20-1; abundance: many; j_gene: TRBJ2-6; CDR3nt: TGCAGTGCTAGAGGCCAGCAGGAGTCTGGGGCCAACGTCCTGACTTTC; CDR3aa: CSARGQQESGANVLTF
d_gene: TRBD2; v_gene: TRBV3-1; abundance: many; j_gene: TRBJ2-1; CDR3nt: TGTGCCAGCAGCCCGGGACTAGCGGCCCATGAGCAGTTCTTC; CDR3aa: CASSPGLAAHEQFF